The clone carrying this TCR beta chain has more than one count but fewer than ten. What it binds is unknown. The source of the sample is a study of OX40 agonist ivuxolimab in advanced cancers. Looking at the study overall: With a range of 23 to 79, age averaged approximately 60 years, and 70% to 85% were male. Partial responses were observed in three patients, of whom one had hepatocellular carcinoma and two had cutaneous melanoma.

General observations from the study: In CD8+ T cells, expanded clones were on average more numerous than in CD4+.

V lost 4 bases and J 8 bases, leaving 12 bases between the germline ends. Germline V gene lookup returns CDR1 GTSNPN and CDR2 SVGIG (reference sequence). This CDR3 is 12 amino acids long. Sequencing used immunoSEQ multiplex PCR; TCRdb keeps in-frame clones, though not all of them. The data hold over 30,000 clones, with roughly 90% observed a single time. The receptor comes from an adult with an advanced solid tumor such as melanoma, head and neck, liver or kidney cancer. The chain recombines TRBV30 with TRBJ2-1, with unresolved D. The sequencing here drew on CD4+ or CD8+ T cells sorted from blood, taken in a trial of the OX40 agonist ivuxolimab. The CDR3 DNA reads TGTGCCTGGACACACAATGACGATGAGCAGTTCTTC. It yields the protein CAWTHNDDEQFF.